Following are 6 T cell receptor beta chains from one sample sequenced in a study of blood T cell repertoires in COVID-19. The table came from immunoSEQ multiplex PCR; TCRdb's copy has only in-frame clones and leaves some out. The data contain about 190,000 clones, about 81% of them singletons. The sequenced material came from PBMCs or T cells enriched from blood (not recorded which). The receptors were gathered from a woman aged 30 to 39 who had recovered from COVID-19.

The CDR3 loop reads CASSVSPSGAGGTGELFF. The CDR3 DNA sequence: TGTGCCAGCAGCGTATCCCCTAGTGGGGCAGGGGGTACCGGGGAGCTGTTTTTT. V usage is TRBV9 and J usage is TRBJ2-2; 7 bases line up with TRBD1. The CDR3 runs to 18 residues. V gave up 1 base and J gave up 5 bases; unmatched junction bases: 14. Per germline, CDR1 SGDLS and CDR2 YYNGEE.

This clone has only a few counts. The chain joins TRBV6-4 to TRBJ2-3, with a tentative D call TRBD1 (7 bases). Trimming took off 3 bases at V and 5 bases at J, with 12 bases between the two ends. CDR3 size: 14 residues. Looked up from germline, CDR1 is MRHNA and CDR2 is SNTAGT. CDR3 in amino acids: CASSDGQEGDTQYF. The CDR3 DNA reads as TGTGCCAGCAGTGATGGACAGGAGGGAGATACGCAGTATTTT.

V usage is TRBV7-9 and J usage is TRBJ2-7; a weak D match, TRBD1 (5 bases). Germline CDR1 reads SEHNR; CDR2 reads FQNEAQ (reference sequence). This CDR3 has 14 residues. Trimming shortened V by 5 bases and J by 6 bases, and 17 bases separated the two germline ends. CDR3 nucleotides: TGTGCCAGCAGCCCCAACGTGGGGCTAAGCGAGCAGTACTTC. Protein product: CASSPNVGLSEQYF.

The V and J genes are TRBV6-2 or TRBV6-3 and TRBJ2-7; TRBD1 is a possible D gene (6 bases). Germline assignment: CDR1 MNHEY and CDR2 SVGEGT. V lost 5 bases and J lost 3, with 11 bases in between. This CDR3 region has 13 residues. CDR3 DNA sequence: TGTGCCAGCAGTCCGGGACATCTCTACGAGCAGTACGTC. Encoded protein: CASSPGHLYEQYV.

V and J are TRBV10-1 and TRBJ2-3; TRBD2 agrees at 7 bases. The CDR3 is made up of 16 amino acids. CDR1 and CDR2 (germline): WNHNN, SYGVQD (reference sequence). Trimming at V came to 4 bases and at J to 0 bases, leaving 7 bases not matched to a gene. The CDR3 reads CASSGLGGSSTDTQYF. The CDR3, as DNA: TGCGCCAGCAGTGGACTTGGCGGGAGCAGCACAGATACGCAGTATTTT.

This chain joins TRBV25-1 and TRBJ2-7; TRBD1 aligns across 10 bases. CDR1 and CDR2 (germline): MGHDK, SYGVNS. V lost 3 bases, J lost 7 bases, and 9 bases stayed unmatched. The CDR3 is 15 amino acids. The CDR3 DNA is TGTGCCAGCAGTGAGGGACAGGGGCGGGTACGGGAGCAGTACTTC. It codes for CASSEGQGRVREQYF.